This T cell receptor beta chain was obtained from a study of OX40 agonist ivuxolimab in advanced cancers. Notes on the research overall: The costimulatory receptor OX40 (CD134) was targeted by ivuxolimab, a fully human IgG2 agonistic monoclonal antibody. Intravenous ivuxolimab was administered to patients every 2 weeks at six dose levels: 0.01, 0.1, 0.3, 1.5, 3 and 10 mg/kg. Of the approximately 54 patients in dose escalation, 19 had hepatocellular carcinoma, about 15 had melanoma, 9 had renal cell carcinoma and 9 had head and neck cancer. In the dose-escalation cohort, approximately 83% of patients were male, and the mean age was approximately 60 years with a range of roughly 20 to 79. Patients were allowed to have had prior anti-PD-1, anti-PD-L1 or anti-CTLA-4 therapy, and roughly 40% of the dose-escalation patients had previously received checkpoint inhibitors. Three dose-escalation patients achieved partial responses, one with hepatocellular carcinoma and two with cutaneous melanoma. The purpose of peripheral TCRbeta sequencing was to test whether ivuxolimab changed TCR sequence diversity and led to clonal T-cell expansion. The paper reports the monotherapy dose-escalation portion (N ≈ 50 patients) of the phase I ivuxolimab trial.

Patients with autoimmune disease history or receiving systemic immunosuppression were excluded from the trial. Peripheral blood for TCR sequencing was collected from all dose cohorts at baseline, on cycle 4 day 1, and on cycle 7 day 1. Samples came from an open-label, multicenter, first-in-human phase I dose-escalation trial of ivuxolimab. Adults with locally advanced or metastatic melanoma, renal cell, hepatocellular, or head and neck squamous cell carcinoma were enrolled in the trial. CD4+ and CD8+ T cells were sorted separately from peripheral blood before TCR sequencing. This clone was picked up one time. The specificity of this receptor is unknown. Base qualities were left out, and no much larger clone turns up one base away. The paper's findings and limits, for the study overall: Low levels of normalized T-cell clonal expansion were also seen in some nonresponding patients. After ivuxolimab, expanded clones were on average more numerous among CD8+ T cells than among CD4+ T cells. At doses of 0.1 to 3.0 mg/kg, clonal expansion of both CD4+ and CD8+ blood T cells was observed from baseline to week 6. In partial responders in the 0.1-3.0 mg/kg groups, normalized peripheral clonal expansion was found to be among the lowest, especially among CD8+ T cells. Which antigens the clonally expanded peripheral T cells were specific for was not determined.

To sequence the TCRbeta CDR3 region, genomic DNA was isolated from the sorted cells. The immunoSEQ Assay was used for sequencing of TCRbeta CDR3 regions. In TCRdb, the immuneACCESS table is reduced to in-frame sequences with V and J assigned. These tables do not hold every clone; where another copy was compared, an unresolved V gene accounts for under half, and the others remain unexplained. This sample holds under 100,000 clones; around nine tenths were observed only once. Approximately 0.67% of the sample is in the top ten clones. This clonotype originated in an adult with an advanced solid tumor such as melanoma, head and neck, liver or kidney cancer. This material consisted of CD4+ or CD8+ T cells sorted from blood, taken in a trial of the OX40 agonist ivuxolimab.

The CDR3 loop reads CASTRTGGITSYNEQFF. The sequence in DNA is TGTGCCAGCACACGGACAGGGGGCATAACGTCCTACAATGAGCAGTTCTTC. Recombination joined TRBV18 with TRBJ2-1, and TRBD1 aligns with 11 junction nucleotides. At the junction V is shortened by 8 bases and J by 1 base; bases outside the gene matches: 10. The germline V gene provides CDR1 KGHSH and CDR2 LQKENI. Its CDR3 holds 17 amino acids, cysteine through phenylalanine. The sequence is cut down to CDR3 DNA, 51 bases in frame from base 1.